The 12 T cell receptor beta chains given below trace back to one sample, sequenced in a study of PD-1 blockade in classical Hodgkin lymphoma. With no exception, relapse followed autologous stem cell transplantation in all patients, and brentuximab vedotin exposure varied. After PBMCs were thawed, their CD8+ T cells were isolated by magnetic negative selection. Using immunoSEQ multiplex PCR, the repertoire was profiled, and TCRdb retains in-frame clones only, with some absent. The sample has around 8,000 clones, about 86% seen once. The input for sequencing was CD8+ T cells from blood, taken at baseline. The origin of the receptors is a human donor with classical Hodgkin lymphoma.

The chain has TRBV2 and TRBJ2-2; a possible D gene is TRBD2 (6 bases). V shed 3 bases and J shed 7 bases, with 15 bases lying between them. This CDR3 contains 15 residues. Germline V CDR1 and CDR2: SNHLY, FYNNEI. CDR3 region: CASSDAGTLGGELFF. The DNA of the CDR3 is TGTGCCAGCAGTGACGCCGGGACTTTGGGCGGGGAGCTGTTTTTT.

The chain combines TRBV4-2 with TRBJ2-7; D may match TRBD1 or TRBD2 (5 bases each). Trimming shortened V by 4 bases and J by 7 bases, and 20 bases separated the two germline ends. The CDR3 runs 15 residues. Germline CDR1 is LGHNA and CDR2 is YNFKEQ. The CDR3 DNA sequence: TGTGCCAGCAGCCTAGTCGGGACCAGTCTTGAAGAGCAGTACTTC. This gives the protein CASSLVGTSLEEQYF.

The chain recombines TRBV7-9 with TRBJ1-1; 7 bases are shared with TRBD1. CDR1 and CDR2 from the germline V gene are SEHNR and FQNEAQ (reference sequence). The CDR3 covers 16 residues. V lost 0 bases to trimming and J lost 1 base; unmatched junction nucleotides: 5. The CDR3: CASSLAGGGTNTEAFF. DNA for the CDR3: TGTGCCAGCAGCTTAGCTGGAGGGGGCACGAACACTGAAGCTTTCTTT.

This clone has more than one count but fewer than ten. CDR3 protein: CASSFTGGLVPQHF. DNA for the CDR3: TGTGCCAGCAGTTTCACAGGGGGCCTTGTGCCCCAGCATTTT. V gene TRBV28 combines with J gene TRBJ1-5; 9 bases fit TRBD1. The CDR3 is 14 residues long. The V gene end was trimmed by 3 bases and the J gene end by 9 bases; junction bases not matched to a gene: 6. From germline, CDR1 is MDHEN and CDR2 SYDVKM.

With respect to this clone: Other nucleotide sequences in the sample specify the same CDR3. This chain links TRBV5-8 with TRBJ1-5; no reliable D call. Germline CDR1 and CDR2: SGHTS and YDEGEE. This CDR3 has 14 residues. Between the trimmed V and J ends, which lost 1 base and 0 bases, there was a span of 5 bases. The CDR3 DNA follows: TGTGCCAGCAGCTTGCTCCATAGCAATCAGCCCCAGCATTTT. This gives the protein CASSLLHSNQPQHF.

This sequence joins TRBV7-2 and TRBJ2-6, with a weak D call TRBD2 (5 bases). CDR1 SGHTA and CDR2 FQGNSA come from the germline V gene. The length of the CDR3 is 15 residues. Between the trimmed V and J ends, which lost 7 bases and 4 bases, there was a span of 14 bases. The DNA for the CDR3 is TGTGCCAGCACCGAGGACTCCCGGGGGGCCAACGTCCTGACTTTC. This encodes CASTEDSRGANVLTF. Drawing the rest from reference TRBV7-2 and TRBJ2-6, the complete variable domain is GAGVSQSPSNKVTEKGKDVELRCDPISGHTALYWYRQSLGQGLEFLIYFQGNSAPDKSGLPSDRFSAERTGGSVSTLTIQRTQQEDSAVYLCASTEDSRGANVLTFGAGSRLTVL.

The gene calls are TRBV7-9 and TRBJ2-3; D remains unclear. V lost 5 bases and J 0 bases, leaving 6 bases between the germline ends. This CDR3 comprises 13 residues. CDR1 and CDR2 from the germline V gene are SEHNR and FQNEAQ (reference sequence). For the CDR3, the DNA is TGTGCCAGCAGCCCCCATAGCACAGATACGCAGTATTTT. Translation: CASSPHSTDTQYF.

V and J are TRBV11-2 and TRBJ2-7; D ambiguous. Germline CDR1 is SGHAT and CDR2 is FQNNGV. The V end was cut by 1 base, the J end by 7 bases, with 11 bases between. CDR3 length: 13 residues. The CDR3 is CASSLVPSAEQYF. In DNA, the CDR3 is TGTGCCAGCAGCTTAGTCCCATCCGCTGAGCAGTACTTC. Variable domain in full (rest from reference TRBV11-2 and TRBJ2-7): EAGVAQSPRYKIIEKRQSVAFWCNPISGHATLYWYQQILGQGPKLLIQFQNNGVVDDSQLPKDRFSAERLKGVDSTLKIQPAKLEDSAVYLCASSLVPSAEQYFGPGTRLTVT.

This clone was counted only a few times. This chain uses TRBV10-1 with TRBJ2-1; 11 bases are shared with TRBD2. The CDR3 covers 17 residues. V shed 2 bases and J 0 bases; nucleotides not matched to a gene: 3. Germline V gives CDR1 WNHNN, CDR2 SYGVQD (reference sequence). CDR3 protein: CASSEPSGGSSYNEQFF. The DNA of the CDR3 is TGCGCCAGCAGTGAGCCTAGCGGGGGGAGCTCCTACAATGAGCAGTTCTTC.

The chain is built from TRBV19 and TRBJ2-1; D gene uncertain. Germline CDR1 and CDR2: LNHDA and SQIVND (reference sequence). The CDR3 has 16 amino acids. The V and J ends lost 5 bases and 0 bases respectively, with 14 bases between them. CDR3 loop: CASSGSVTHSYNEQFF. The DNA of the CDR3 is TGTGCCAGTAGTGGGTCGGTGACTCACTCCTACAATGAGCAGTTCTTC.

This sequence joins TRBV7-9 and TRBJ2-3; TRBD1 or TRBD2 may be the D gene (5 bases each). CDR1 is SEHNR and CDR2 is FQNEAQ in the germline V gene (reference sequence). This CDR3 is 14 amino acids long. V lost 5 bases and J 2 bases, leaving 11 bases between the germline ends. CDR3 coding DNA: TGTGCCAGCAGCCCCCGGGACCACACAGATACGCAGTATTTT. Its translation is CASSPRDHTDTQYF. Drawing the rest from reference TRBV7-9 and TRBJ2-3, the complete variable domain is DTGVSQNPRHKITKRGQNVTFRCDPISEHNRLYWYRQTLGQGPEFLTYFQNEAQLEKSRLLSDRFSAERPKGSFSTLEIQRTEQGDSAMYLCASSPRDHTDTQYFGPGTRLTVL.

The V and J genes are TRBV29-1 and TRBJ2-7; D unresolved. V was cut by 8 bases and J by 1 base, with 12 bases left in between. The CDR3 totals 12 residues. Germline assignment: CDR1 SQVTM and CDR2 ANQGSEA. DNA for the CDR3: TGCAGCATTGTACACGGATCCTACGAGCAGTACTTC. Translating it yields CSIVHGSYEQYF.